The clone carrying this TCR beta chain was observed a few times. Its antigen is not identified. The source of the sample is a study of beta chain features in type 1 diabetes. Whole-study context: No patient-donor differences in age, gender, total cells or subset yield. Study-wide results and limits: TCRB CDR3 length was moderately but significantly reduced in all four CD4+ subsets of Type 1 diabetes patients.

The single heparinised draw taken from each donor contained approximately 100 mL of blood on average. Investigators reverse transcribed all isolated RNA, so they sequenced expressed TCRB transcripts. The repertoire was sequenced with immunoSEQ multiplex PCR; TCRdb's copy has only in-frame clones and lacks some. The data hold about 650,000 clones, with 9.5% to 15% observed a single time. CDR3 length: 15 amino acids. V was pared by 4 bases and J by 5 bases, with 8 bases of the junction left unmatched. The germline gives CDR1 SGHNT, CDR2 YYREEE (reference sequence). This chain links TRBV5-4 with TRBJ2-5; TRBD2 aligns across 10 bases. The TCR sequence derives from a man aged 30 to 39 with type 1 diabetes. The sample comprised naive CD4+ T cells from blood. The CDR3 coding sequence is TGTGCCAGCAGCATTCAGCGGGGGGGCGTCGAGACCCAGTACTTC. Its translation: CASSIQRGGVETQYF.